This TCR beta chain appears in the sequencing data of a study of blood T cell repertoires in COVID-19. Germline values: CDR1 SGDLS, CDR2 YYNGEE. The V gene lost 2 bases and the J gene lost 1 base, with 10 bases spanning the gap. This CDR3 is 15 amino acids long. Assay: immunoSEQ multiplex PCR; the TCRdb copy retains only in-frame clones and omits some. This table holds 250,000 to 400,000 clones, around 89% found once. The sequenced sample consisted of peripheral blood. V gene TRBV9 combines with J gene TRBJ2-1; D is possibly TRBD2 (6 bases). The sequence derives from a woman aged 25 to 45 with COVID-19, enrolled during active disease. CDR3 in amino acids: CASSVAGGSYNEQFF. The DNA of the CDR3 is TGTGCCAGCAGCGTTGCCGGGGGATCCTACAATGAGCAGTTCTTC.